This T cell receptor (beta chain) stems from a study of CD8+ T cells in alopecia areata. In germline, CDR1 is KGHSH, CDR2 LQKENI. The CDR3 consists of 13 residues. The V end lost 5 bases, the J end lost 3 bases, and 10 bases lay between the germline ends. Noted treatment: oral pan-JAK inhibitor, 5-10 mg twice daily. Collection of lesional scalp punch biopsies and peripheral blood was performed in alopecia areata patients. Sequencing used cDNA as its template, made by extracting RNA and reverse transcribing it. Libraries were prepared by immunoSEQ multiplex PCR; TCRdb keeps only in-frame clonotypes and omits some of them. Of around 13,000 clones in the sample, around 63% are singletons; the top ten hold roughly 7%.

The chain couples TRBV18 to TRBJ1-1; D ambiguous. Source: skin, taken at week 4, from a patient treated with tofacitinib. The TCR was taken from a human donor with alopecia areata. CDR3 amino acids: CASSESGDTEAFF. For the CDR3, the DNA is TGTGCCAGCTCAGAATCAGGAGACACTGAAGCTTTCTTT.